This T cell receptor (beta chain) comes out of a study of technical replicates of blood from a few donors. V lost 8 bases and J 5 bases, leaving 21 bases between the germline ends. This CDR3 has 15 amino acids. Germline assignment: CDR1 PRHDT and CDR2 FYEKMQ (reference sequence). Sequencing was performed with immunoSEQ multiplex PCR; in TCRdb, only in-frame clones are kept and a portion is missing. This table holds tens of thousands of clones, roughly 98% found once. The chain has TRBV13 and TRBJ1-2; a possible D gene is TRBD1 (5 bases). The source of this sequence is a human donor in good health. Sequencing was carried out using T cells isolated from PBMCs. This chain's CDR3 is CASFSRWGRSYGYTF. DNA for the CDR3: TGTGCCAGCTTCTCTCGTTGGGGGAGGTCTTATGGCTACACCTTC.